The T cell receptor beta chain described here comes from a study of cytomegalovirus exposure and HLA in healthy donors. Whole-study findings and limits: Prior analysis indicated that the majority of TCR beta V segments exhibited productivity approximately 87% or approximately 30% of the time. A later analysis revealed that TCR association rates differed between HLA loci, peaking at DRB1 and bottoming out at HLA-C. Presence/absence results assume similar sequencing depth per donor, which may not hold. Analysis was carried out at a later point, and it linked a missense DCLRE1C variant to TCR beta V- and J-gene trimming.

PCR primers comprised 60 Vbeta and 13 Jbeta primers. Repertoires were generated with immunoSEQ multiplex PCR, while TCRdb's copy carries only in-frame clones and drops some. The sample has 210,000 or so clones; roughly four fifths are singletons. Regarding this clone: Its matching antigen is unknown.

This CDR3 contains 15 residues. Trimming took 6 bases from V and 7 from J; bases not matched to a gene: 5. Germline assignment: CDR1 SNHLY and CDR2 FYNNEI. Sequencing was carried out using PBMCs. The source is a girl between 10 and 17 years old in good health and CMV-seronegative. The chain employs TRBV2 and TRBJ2-1, with 14 bases matching TRBD2. DNA of the CDR3: TGTGCCAGCAGCCCGGGACTAGCGGGAGTAAATGAGCAGTTCTTC. Translation: CASSPGLAGVNEQFF. The whole variable domain, filled in from reference TRBV2 and TRBJ2-1, reads EPEVTQTPSHQVTQMGQEVILRCVPISNHLYFYWYRQILGQKVEFLVSFYNNEISEKSEIFDDQFSVERPDGSNFTLKIRSTKLEDSAMYFCASSPGLAGVNEQFFGPGTRLTVL.